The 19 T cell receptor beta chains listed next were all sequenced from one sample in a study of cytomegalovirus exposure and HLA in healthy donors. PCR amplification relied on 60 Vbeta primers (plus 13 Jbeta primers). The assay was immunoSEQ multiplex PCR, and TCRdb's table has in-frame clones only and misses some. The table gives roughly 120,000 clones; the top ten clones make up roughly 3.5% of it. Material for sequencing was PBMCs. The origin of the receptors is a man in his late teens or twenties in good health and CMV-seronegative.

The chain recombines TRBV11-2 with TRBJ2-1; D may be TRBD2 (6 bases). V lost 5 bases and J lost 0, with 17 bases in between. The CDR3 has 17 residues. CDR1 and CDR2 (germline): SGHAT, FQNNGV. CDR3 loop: CASSQRRDILSYNEQFF. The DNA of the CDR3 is TGTGCCAGCAGCCAGCGGAGGGATATCCTCTCCTACAATGAGCAGTTCTTC.

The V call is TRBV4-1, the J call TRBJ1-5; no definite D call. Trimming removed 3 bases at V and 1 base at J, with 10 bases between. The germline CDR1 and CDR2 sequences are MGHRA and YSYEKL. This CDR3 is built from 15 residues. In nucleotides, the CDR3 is TGCGCCAGCAGCCACGGCAGGAAGAGCAATCAGCCCCAGCATTTT. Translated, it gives CASSHGRKSNQPQHF.

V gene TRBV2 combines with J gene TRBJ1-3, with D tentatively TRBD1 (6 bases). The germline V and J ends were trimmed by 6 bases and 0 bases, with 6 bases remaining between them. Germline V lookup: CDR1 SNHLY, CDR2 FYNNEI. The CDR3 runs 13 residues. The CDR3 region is CASRDSSGNTIYF. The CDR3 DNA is TGTGCCAGCAGGGACAGCTCTGGAAACACCATATATTTT.

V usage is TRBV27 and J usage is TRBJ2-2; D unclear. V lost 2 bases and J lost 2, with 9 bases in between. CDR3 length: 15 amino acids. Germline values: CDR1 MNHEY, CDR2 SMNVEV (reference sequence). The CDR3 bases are TGTGCCAGCAGTTTAGGTAGCTACAACACCGGGGAGCTGTTTTTT. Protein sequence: CASSLGSYNTGELFF.

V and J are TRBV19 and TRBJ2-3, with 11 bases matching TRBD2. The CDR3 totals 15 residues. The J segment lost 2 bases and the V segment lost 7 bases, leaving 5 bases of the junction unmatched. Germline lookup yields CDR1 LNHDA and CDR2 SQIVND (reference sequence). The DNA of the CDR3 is TGTGCCAGTACTATGACTAGCGGGACCACAGATACGCAGTATTTT. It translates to CASTMTSGTTDTQYF. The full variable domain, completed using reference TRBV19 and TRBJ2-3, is DGGITQSPKYLFRKEGQNVTLSCEQNLNHDAMYWYRQDPGQGLRLIYYSQIVNDFQKGDIAEGYSVSREKKESFPLTVTSAQKNPTAFYLCASTMTSGTTDTQYFGPGTRLTVL.

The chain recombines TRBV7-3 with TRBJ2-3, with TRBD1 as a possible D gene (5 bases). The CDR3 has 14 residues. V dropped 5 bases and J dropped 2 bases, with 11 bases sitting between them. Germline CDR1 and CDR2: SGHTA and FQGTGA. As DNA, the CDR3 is TGTGCCAGCAGCCAGGGAACAGCCACAGATACGCAGTATTTT. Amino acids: CASSQGTATDTQYF.

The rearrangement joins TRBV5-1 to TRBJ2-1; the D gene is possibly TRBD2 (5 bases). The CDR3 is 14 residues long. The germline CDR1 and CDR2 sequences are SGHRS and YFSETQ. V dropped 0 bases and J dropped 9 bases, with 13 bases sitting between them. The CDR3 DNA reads TGCGCCAGCAGCTTGGGAAAGGACTTAGGTGAGCAGTTCTTC. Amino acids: CASSLGKDLGEQFF.

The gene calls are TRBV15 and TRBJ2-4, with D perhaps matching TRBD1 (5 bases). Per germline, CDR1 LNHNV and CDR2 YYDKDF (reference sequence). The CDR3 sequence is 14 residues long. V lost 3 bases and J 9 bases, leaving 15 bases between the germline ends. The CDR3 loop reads CATSRGFEGVIQYF. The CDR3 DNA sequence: TGTGCCACCAGCAGGGGCTTCGAAGGGGTCATTCAGTACTTC.

The CDR3 protein is CASTLGTVESYTF. CDR3 DNA sequence: TGTGCCAGCACCTTGGGGACAGTAGAAAGCTACACCTTC. The V and J genes are TRBV7-2 and TRBJ1-2; 7 bases are shared with TRBD1. This CDR3 has 13 residues. Germline-derived CDR1 and CDR2 are SGHTA and FQGNSA. V shed 7 bases and J 9 bases; nucleotides not matched to a gene: 11.

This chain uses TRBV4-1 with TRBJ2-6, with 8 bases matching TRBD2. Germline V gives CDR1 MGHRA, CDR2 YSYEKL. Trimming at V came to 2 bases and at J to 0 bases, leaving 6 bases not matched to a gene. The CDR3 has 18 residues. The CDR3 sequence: CASSQYHSGISGANVLTF. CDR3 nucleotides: TGCGCCAGCAGCCAATACCATAGCGGGATCTCTGGGGCCAACGTCCTGACTTTC.

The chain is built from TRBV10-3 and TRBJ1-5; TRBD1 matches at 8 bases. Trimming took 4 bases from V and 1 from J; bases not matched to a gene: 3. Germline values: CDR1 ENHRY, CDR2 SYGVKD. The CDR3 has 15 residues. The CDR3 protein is CAISVTGASNQPQHF. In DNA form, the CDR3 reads TGTGCCATCAGTGTGACAGGGGCGAGCAATCAGCCCCAGCATTTT.

The DNA for the CDR3 is TGCGCCAGCAGTCTCGGGACAGTGAACACTGAAGCTTTCTTT. Translated: CASSLGTVNTEAFF. The gene calls are TRBV4-1 and TRBJ1-1; 7 bases map to TRBD1. CDR1 is MGHRA and CDR2 is YSYEKL in the germline V gene. The V segment lost 6 bases and the J segment 0 bases; nucleotides outside the gene matches: 4. This CDR3 spans 14 amino acids.

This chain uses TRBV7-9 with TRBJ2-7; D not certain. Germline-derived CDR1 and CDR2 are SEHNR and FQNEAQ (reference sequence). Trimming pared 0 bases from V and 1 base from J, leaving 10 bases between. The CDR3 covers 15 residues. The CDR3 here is CASSLAPSVSYEQYF. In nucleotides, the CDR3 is TGTGCCAGCAGCTTAGCGCCCTCGGTATCCTACGAGCAGTACTTC.

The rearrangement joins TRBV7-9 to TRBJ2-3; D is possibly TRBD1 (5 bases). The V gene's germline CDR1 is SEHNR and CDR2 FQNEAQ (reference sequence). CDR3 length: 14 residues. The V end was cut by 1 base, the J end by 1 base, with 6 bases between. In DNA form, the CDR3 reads TGTGCCAGCAGCTTAGTGGGGCGCACAGATACGCAGTATTTT. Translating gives CASSLVGRTDTQYF.

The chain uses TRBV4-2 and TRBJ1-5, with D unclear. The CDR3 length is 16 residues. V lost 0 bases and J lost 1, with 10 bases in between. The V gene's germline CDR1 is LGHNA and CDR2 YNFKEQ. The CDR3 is CASSQEAAGSNQPQHF. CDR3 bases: TGTGCCAGCAGCCAAGAGGCGGCGGGGAGCAATCAGCCCCAGCATTTT.

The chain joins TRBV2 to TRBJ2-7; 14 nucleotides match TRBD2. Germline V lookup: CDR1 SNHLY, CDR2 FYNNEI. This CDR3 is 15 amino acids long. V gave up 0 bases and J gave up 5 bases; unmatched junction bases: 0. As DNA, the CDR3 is TGTGCCAGCAGTGAAGCGGGACTAGCGGGAGACGAGCAGTACTTC. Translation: CASSEAGLAGDEQYF.

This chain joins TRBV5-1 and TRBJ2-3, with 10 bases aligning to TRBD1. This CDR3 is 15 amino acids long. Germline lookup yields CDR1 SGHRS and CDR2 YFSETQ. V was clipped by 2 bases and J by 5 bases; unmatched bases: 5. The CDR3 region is CASSFSTGGLDTQYF. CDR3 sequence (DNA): TGCGCCAGCAGCTTCTCGACAGGGGGCCTAGATACGCAGTATTTT.

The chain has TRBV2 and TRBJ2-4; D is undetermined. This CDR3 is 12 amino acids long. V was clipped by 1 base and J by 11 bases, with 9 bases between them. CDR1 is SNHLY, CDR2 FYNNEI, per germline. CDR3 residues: CASSEVPGFQYF. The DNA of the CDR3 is TGTGCCAGCAGTGAAGTCCCAGGATTTCAGTACTTC.

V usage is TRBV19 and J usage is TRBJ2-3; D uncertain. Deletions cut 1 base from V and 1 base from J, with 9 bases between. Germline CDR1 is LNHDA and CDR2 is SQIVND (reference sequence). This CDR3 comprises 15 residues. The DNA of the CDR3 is TGTGCCAGTAGTATAGTGGGCCCCGGCACAGATACGCAGTATTTT. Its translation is CASSIVGPGTDTQYF.